This T cell receptor beta chain was recovered during a study of blood T cell repertoires in COVID-19. The method was immunoSEQ multiplex PCR; TCRdb's version includes in-frame clones alone and lacks a portion of them. This repertoire shows roughly 63,000 clones, less than 80% found once; its top ten account for more than 30%. CDR3 length: 16 residues. The germline V gene encodes CDR1 SNHLY and CDR2 FYNNEI. With 3 bases clipped from V and 5 bases from J, the junction kept 6 bases outside the gene matches. The sample taken for sequencing was peripheral blood. This chain uses TRBV2 with TRBJ2-3; TRBD2 aligns across 12 bases. The TCR comes from a human donor in a cohort sampled during active COVID-19. CDR3 protein: CASSDLASGRGDTQYF. In DNA form, the CDR3 reads TGTGCCAGCAGTGATTTGGCTAGCGGGAGGGGAGATACGCAGTATTTT.